The clone carrying this T cell receptor beta chain was counted only a few times. Antigen specificity is unknown. These data are taken from a study of T cells in Graves' hyperthyroidism and ophthalmopathy. TCR beta CDR3 sequences were amplified from RNA transcripts. HTBI primers were employed in a first-round RT-PCR of the TCR CDR3. From the multiplex PCR reads, TCRdb called clonotypes with MiXCR, one entry per CDR3 protein. The profile shows about 290,000 distinct CDR3 sequences, around 15% of them singletons. The V end lost 3 bases, the J end lost 4 bases, and 13 bases lay between the germline ends. Germline lookup yields CDR1 SGHNT and CDR2 YYREEE (reference sequence). The CDR3 extends over 14 amino acids. Regarding the study as a whole: Among clonotypes expanded in thyroid above 0.001, most were also found in blood.

The origin of this receptor is a woman aged 55-75 years with Graves' ophthalmopathy. Sequencing was performed on blood. The rearrangement joins TRBV5-4 to TRBJ1-1; the D is unclear. CDR3 DNA sequence: TGTGCCAGCAGCTGGCCGGCACAAGGCACTGAAGCTTTCTTT. Translated: CASSWPAQGTEAFF.